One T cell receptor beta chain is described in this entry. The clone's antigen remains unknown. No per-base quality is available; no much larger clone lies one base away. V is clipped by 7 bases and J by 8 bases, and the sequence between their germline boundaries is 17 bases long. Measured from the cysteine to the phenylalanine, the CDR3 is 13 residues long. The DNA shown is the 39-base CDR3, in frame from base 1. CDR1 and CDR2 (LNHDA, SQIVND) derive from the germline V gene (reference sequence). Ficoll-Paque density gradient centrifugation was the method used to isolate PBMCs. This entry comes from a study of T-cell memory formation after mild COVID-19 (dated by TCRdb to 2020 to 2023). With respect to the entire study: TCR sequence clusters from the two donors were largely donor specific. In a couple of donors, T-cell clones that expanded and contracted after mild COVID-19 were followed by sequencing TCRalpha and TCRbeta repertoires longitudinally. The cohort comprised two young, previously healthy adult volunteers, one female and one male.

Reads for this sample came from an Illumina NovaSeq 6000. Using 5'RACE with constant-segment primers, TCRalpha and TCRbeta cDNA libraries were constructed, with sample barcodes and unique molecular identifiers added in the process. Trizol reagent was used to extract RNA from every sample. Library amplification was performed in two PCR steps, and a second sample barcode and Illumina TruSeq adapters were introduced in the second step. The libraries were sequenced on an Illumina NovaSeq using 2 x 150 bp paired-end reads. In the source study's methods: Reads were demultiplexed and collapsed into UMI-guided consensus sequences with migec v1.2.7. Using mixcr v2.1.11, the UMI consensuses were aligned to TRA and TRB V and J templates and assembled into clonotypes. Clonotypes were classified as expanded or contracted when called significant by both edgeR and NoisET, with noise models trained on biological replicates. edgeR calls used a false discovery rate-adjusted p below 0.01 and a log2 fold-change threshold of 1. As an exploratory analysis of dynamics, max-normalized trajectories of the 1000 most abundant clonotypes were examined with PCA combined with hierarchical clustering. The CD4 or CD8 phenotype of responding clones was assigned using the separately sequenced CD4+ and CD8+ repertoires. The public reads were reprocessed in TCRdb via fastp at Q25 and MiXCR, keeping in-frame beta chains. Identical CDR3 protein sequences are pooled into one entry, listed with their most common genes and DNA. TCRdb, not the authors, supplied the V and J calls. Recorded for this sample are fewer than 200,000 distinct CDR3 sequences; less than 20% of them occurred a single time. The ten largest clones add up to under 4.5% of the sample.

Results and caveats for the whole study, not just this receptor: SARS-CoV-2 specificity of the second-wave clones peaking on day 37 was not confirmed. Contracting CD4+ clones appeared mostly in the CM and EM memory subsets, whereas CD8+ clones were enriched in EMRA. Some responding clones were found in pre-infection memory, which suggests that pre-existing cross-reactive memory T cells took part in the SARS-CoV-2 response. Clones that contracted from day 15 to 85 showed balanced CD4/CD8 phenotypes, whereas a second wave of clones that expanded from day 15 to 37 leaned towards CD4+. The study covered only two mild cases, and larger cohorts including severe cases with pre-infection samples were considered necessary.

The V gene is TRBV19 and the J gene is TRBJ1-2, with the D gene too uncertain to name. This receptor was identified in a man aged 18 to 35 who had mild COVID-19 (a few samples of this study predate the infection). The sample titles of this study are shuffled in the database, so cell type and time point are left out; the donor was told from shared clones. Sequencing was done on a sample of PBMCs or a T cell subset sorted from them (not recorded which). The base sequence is TGTGCCAGTATCAATAAAGGGAGTGGCGGCTACACCTTC. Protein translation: CASINKGSGGYTF.